Presented here are 29 T cell receptor beta chains from one specimen sequenced in a study of cytomegalovirus exposure and HLA in healthy donors. PCR employed 60 Vbeta and 13 Jbeta primers. Sequencing used immunoSEQ multiplex PCR; TCRdb keeps in-frame clones, though not all of them. This sample contains some 76,000 clones. The source material was PBMCs. The receptors originated from a female donor in good health and CMV-seropositive.

The gene calls are TRBV6-5 and TRBJ1-3; maybe TRBD1 (6 bases). CDR3 size: 14 residues. V lost 5 bases, J lost 4 bases, and 12 bases lay in between. The germline CDR1 and CDR2 sequences are MNHEY and SVGAGI. The CDR3 DNA is TGTGCCAGCAGTACAGGGTCGGAGGGAAACACCATATATTTT. Its translation is CASSTGSEGNTIYF.

The rearrangement links TRBV11-2 to TRBJ1-1; TRBD1 matches at 8 bases. V shed 5 bases and J 0 bases; nucleotides not matched to a gene: 5. The CDR3 runs to 15 residues. Germline CDR1 is SGHAT and CDR2 is FQNNGV. The DNA of the CDR3 is TGTGCCAGCAGCCAGACAGGGGTTGTGAACACTGAAGCTTTCTTT. Translating gives CASSQTGVVNTEAFF.

The genes are TRBV7-3 and TRBJ2-3; 8 positions agree with TRBD2. The V segment lost 5 bases and the J segment 6 bases; nucleotides outside the gene matches: 10. Germline V gene lookup returns CDR1 SGHTA and CDR2 FQGTGA. This CDR3 is built from 15 residues. The CDR3 spells CASSPRGGSGDTQYF. Here the CDR3 DNA reads TGTGCCAGCAGCCCCCGGGGGGGTTCAGGGGATACGCAGTATTTT.

The chain links TRBV20-1 to TRBJ1-2; TRBD1 might be the D (5 bases). Per germline, CDR1 DFQATT and CDR2 SNEGSKA (reference sequence). The CDR3 loop spans 11 amino acids. Trimming cost V 7 bases and J 3 bases, with 9 bases left between them. Here the CDR3 DNA reads TGCAGTGTCGACAGTTACTATGGCTACACCTTC. Protein: CSVDSYYGYTF.

V and J are TRBV28 and TRBJ1-2, with 7 bases fitting TRBD1. The trim removed 1 base at V and 4 bases at J, leaving 3 bases unmatched. The CDR3 length is 14 residues. From germline, CDR1 is MDHEN and CDR2 SYDVKM. The CDR3 loop reads CASSLSHRGYGYTF. The CDR3 DNA reads as TGTGCCAGCAGTTTATCCCACAGGGGCTATGGCTACACCTTC.

The V and J genes are TRBV19 and TRBJ1-2; a weak D match, TRBD1 (5 bases). The germline V gene encodes CDR1 LNHDA and CDR2 SQIVND (reference sequence). Trimming removed 1 base at V and 3 bases at J, with 9 bases between. This CDR3 is built from 14 residues. The CDR3: CASSIGQSYYGYTF. DNA for the CDR3: TGTGCCAGTAGTATAGGACAGAGTTACTATGGCTACACCTTC. The variable domain in full, completed from reference TRBV19 and TRBJ1-2, reads DGGITQSPKYLFRKEGQNVTLSCEQNLNHDAMYWYRQDPGQGLRLIYYSQIVNDFQKGDIAEGYSVSREKKESFPLTVTSAQKNPTAFYLCASSIGQSYYGYTFGSGTRLTVV.

The rearrangement joins TRBV7-9 to TRBJ1-1, with 11 bases aligning to TRBD1. The V gene end was trimmed by 6 bases and the J gene end by 4 bases; junction bases not matched to a gene: 4. This CDR3 region has 14 residues. Germline V CDR1 and CDR2: SEHNR, FQNEAQ (reference sequence). CDR3 region: CASRGQGASTEAFF. The CDR3 nucleotides are TGTGCCAGCAGAGGACAGGGGGCGAGCACTGAAGCTTTCTTT.

This chain joins TRBV9 and TRBJ2-1; TRBD2 might be the D (6 bases). The CDR3 contains 14 residues. CDR1 and CDR2 (germline): SGDLS, YYNGEE. V was trimmed by 0 bases and J by 9 bases, leaving 13 bases between them. CDR3 sequence (DNA): TGTGCCAGCAGCGTAGGCGGGACCCCGGGTGAGCAGTTCTTC. As protein: CASSVGGTPGEQFF.

The rearrangement joins TRBV6-5 to TRBJ1-5; D gene uncertain. Germline CDR1 and CDR2: MNHEY and SVGAGI. This CDR3 has 15 residues. Trimming stripped 0 bases from V and 5 bases from J, with 11 bases between. CDR3 DNA sequence: TGTGCCAGCAGTTACTCCGGGAAAGGAGATCAGCCCCAGCATTTT. This translates into CASSYSGKGDQPQHF.

The rearrangement joins TRBV18 to TRBJ2-7; 7 nucleotides align to TRBD2. Trimming at V came to 8 bases and at J to 7 bases, leaving 11 bases not matched to a gene. The CDR3 sequence is 13 residues long. Germline V gene lookup returns CDR1 KGHSH and CDR2 LQKENI. DNA for the CDR3: TGTGCCAGCGTGGGGGGGGTGGACCGGGAGCAGTACTTC. It encodes CASVGGVDREQYF.

DNA for the CDR3: TGTGCCAGCTCGTTTCAGGTAGTGGAAGACGAGCAGTACTTC. Translating gives CASSFQVVEDEQYF. The chain has TRBV18 and TRBJ2-7; D is ambiguous. Germline V gives CDR1 KGHSH, CDR2 LQKENI. With 6 bases removed from V and 5 bases from J, the gap between germline ends came to 17 bases. The CDR3 is 14 residues long.

This chain joins TRBV9 and TRBJ2-7, with 8 bases aligning to TRBD1. This CDR3 contains 15 residues. The V gene's germline CDR1 is SGDLS and CDR2 YYNGEE. V lost 0 bases to trimming and J lost 5 bases; unmatched junction nucleotides: 7. The DNA for the CDR3 is TGTGCCAGCAGCGTAGGGGCAGGGGGCGGGAACGAGCAGTACTTC. As protein: CASSVGAGGGNEQYF.

The gene calls are TRBV19 and TRBJ1-4, with 9 bases aligning to TRBD1. This CDR3 contains 18 residues. V trimming: 4 bases; J trimming: 0 bases; junction bases outside the gene matches: 9. Germline-derived CDR1 and CDR2 are LNHDA and SQIVND (reference sequence). This chain's CDR3 is CASSTPGQGGATNEKLFF. CDR3 DNA sequence: TGTGCCAGTAGTACCCCGGGACAGGGAGGCGCAACTAATGAAAAACTGTTTTTT.

The rearrangement uses TRBV2 and TRBJ2-5, with a possible D match to TRBD2 (7 bases). The CDR3 extends over 13 amino acids. V dropped 5 bases and J dropped 11 bases, with 18 bases sitting between them. Germline V CDR1 and CDR2: SNHLY, FYNNEI. This CDR3 is CASSKVQGGEQYF. Written as DNA, the CDR3 is TGTGCCAGCAGTAAAGTACAGGGAGGGGAGCAGTACTTC.

Notes on this clone: Its ends do not fully match the called genes, so a read error is possible. J is TRBJ1-6 and V is TRBV30, with unresolved D. Germline V gene lookup returns CDR1 GTSNPN and CDR2 SVGIG (reference sequence). This CDR3 is built from 14 residues. CDR3 residues: CAWTRGMNNSHLHF. CDR3 coding DNA: TGTGCCTGGACGCGGGGAATGAATAATTCACACCTCCACTTT.

This rearrangement joins TRBV11-2 to TRBJ1-1, with a tentative D call TRBD1 (6 bases). Germline CDR1 reads SGHAT; CDR2 reads FQNNGV. V lost 1 base and J lost 7, with 13 bases in between. The CDR3 is made up of 14 amino acids. The DNA for the CDR3 is TGTGCCAGCAGCTTAGTCGGGGGGCCGGGTGAAGCTTTCTTT. Its protein is CASSLVGGPGEAFF.

The chain links TRBV4-1 to TRBJ1-1; TRBD1 aligns across 9 bases. After removal of 1 base from V and 5 bases from J, the junction contained 11 bases not matched to a gene. This CDR3 contains 17 residues. Germline assignment: CDR1 MGHRA and CDR2 YSYEKL. The DNA of the CDR3 is TGCGCCAGCAGCCAAGGACAGGGGGTCCAGGTGGGGACTGAAGCTTTCTTT. Its translation: CASSQGQGVQVGTEAFF.

The chain is built from TRBV7-9 and TRBJ2-7; 15 nucleotides line up with TRBD2. This CDR3 contains 18 residues. From germline, CDR1 is SEHNR and CDR2 FQNEAQ (reference sequence). After removal of 3 bases from V and 6 bases from J, the junction contained 12 bases not matched to a gene. Written as DNA, the CDR3 is TGTGCCAGCAGCTTCCCATGGACTAGCGGGGGGGCGGAAGTCGAGCAGTACTTC. It codes for CASSFPWTSGGAEVEQYF.

The gene calls are TRBV9 and TRBJ2-5, with D tentatively TRBD1 (6 bases). From germline, CDR1 is SGDLS and CDR2 YYNGEE. CDR3 size: 15 residues. V was cut by 3 bases and J by 0 bases, with 12 bases left in between. The CDR3 DNA reads as TGTGCCAGCAGCGGTACAGGGAATTACCAAGAGACCCAGTACTTC. As protein: CASSGTGNYQETQYF.

The rearrangement joins TRBV4-3 to TRBJ2-4; maybe TRBD2 (5 bases). The CDR3 runs 15 residues. Germline values: CDR1 LGHNA, CDR2 YSLEER. V shed 1 base and J shed 6 bases, with 13 bases lying between them. Written as DNA, the CDR3 is TGCGCCAGCAGCCAAGGGTACCCAGAGGGAAACATTCAGTACTTC. It is translated as CASSQGYPEGNIQYF.

This rearrangement joins TRBV7-9 to TRBJ2-1; D may be TRBD2 (5 bases). V dropped 7 bases and J dropped 6 bases, with 13 bases sitting between them. CDR3 size: 13 residues. The germline CDR1 and CDR2 sequences are SEHNR and FQNEAQ (reference sequence). In DNA, the CDR3 is TGTGCCAGCACGTCCGGGGTACCCAATGAGCAGTTCTTC. Protein: CASTSGVPNEQFF. Combining the CDR3 with reference TRBV7-9 and TRBJ2-1 gives the whole variable domain DTGVSQNPRHKITKRGQNVTFRCDPISEHNRLYWYRQTLGQGPEFLTYFQNEAQLEKSRLLSDRFSAERPKGSFSTLEIQRTEQGDSAMYLCASTSGVPNEQFFGPGTRLTVL.

This chain's CDR3 is CASSRTGGVQPQHF. The CDR3 nucleotides read TGTGCCAGCAGTCGGACAGGGGGCGTTCAGCCCCAGCATTTT. The chain carries TRBV27 and TRBJ1-5, with 11 bases fitting TRBD1. The ends lost 5 bases at V and 6 bases at J; junction bases unmatched: 3. Germline lookup yields CDR1 MNHEY and CDR2 SMNVEV (reference sequence). The CDR3 covers 14 residues.

V and J are TRBV28 and TRBJ1-2, with D possibly matching TRBD1 (6 bases). This CDR3 is built from 14 residues. Germline-derived CDR1 and CDR2 are MDHEN and SYDVKM. V lost 8 bases and J 3 bases, leaving 16 bases between the germline ends. CDR3 sequence: CASGPWSGDYGYTF. CDR3 DNA sequence: TGTGCCAGCGGGCCTTGGTCAGGGGACTATGGCTACACCTTC.

CDR3 sequence reads: CASSPLMNTEAFF. The CDR3 DNA is TGTGCCAGCTCACCCCTTATGAACACTGAAGCTTTCTTT. V is TRBV18 and J is TRBJ1-1; no reliable D call. The germline V gene has CDR1 KGHSH and CDR2 LQKENI. V lost 3 bases to trimming and J lost 0 bases, with 5 bases between them. CDR3 length: 13 residues.

The chain uses TRBV4-2 and TRBJ2-3, with TRBD2 identical over 9 bases. Germline lookup yields CDR1 LGHNA and CDR2 YNFKEQ. There are 18 residues in the CDR3. V lost 4 bases and J lost 4; bases outside the gene matches: 15. The chain's CDR3 is CASSLMGSSGGSSDTQYF. CDR3 nucleotide sequence: TGTGCCAGCAGCCTTATGGGTAGTAGCGGGGGATCATCAGATACGCAGTATTTT.

This chain uses TRBV18 with TRBJ2-7; 7 positions agree with TRBD1. The CDR3 totals 15 residues. In germline, CDR1 is KGHSH, CDR2 LQKENI. After removal of 5 bases from V and 3 bases from J, the junction contained 10 bases not matched to a gene. The CDR3 spells CASSGGQVFGYEQYF. In nucleotides, the CDR3 is TGTGCCAGCTCAGGAGGACAGGTTTTTGGCTACGAGCAGTACTTC.

The V gene is TRBV19, the J gene TRBJ2-5; TRBD1 matches at 10 bases. J gave up 1 base and V 3 bases, and 5 bases lay outside the gene matches. Germline CDR1 LNHDA, CDR2 SQIVND (reference sequence). The CDR3 consists of 16 residues. The CDR3 DNA sequence: TGTGCCAGTAGTATTTCCGGGACAGGGGCCCAAGAGACCCAGTACTTC. Protein: CASSISGTGAQETQYF.

This rearrangement joins TRBV6-5 to TRBJ2-3, with D possibly matching TRBD1 (5 bases). CDR1 and CDR2 from the germline V gene are MNHEY and SVGAGI. Between the trimmed V and J ends, which lost 3 bases and 1 base, there was a span of 14 bases. CDR3 size: 16 residues. Here the CDR3 reads CASSYGLGARTDTQYF. The CDR3 nucleotides read TGTGCCAGCAGTTATGGTCTAGGGGCCCGCACAGATACGCAGTATTTT.

The gene calls are TRBV9 and TRBJ2-7; 11 bases map to TRBD1. CDR3 length equals 16 residues. CDR1 is SGDLS, CDR2 YYNGEE, per germline. Trimming cost V 0 bases and J 0 bases; bases outside gene matches: 2. DNA of the CDR3: TGTGCCAGCAGCGTAGGGGGACAGGGGGTCTCCTACGAGCAGTACTTC. This translates into CASSVGGQGVSYEQYF.